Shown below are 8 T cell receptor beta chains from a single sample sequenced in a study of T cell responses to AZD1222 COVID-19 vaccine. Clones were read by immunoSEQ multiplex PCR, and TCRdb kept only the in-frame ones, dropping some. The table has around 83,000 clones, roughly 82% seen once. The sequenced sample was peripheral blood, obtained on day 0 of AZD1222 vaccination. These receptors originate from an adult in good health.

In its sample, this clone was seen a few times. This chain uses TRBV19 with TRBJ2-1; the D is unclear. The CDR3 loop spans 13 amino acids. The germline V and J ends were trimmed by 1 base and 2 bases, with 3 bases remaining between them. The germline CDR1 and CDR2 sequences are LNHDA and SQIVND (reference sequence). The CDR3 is CASSIVTYNEQFF. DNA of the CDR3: TGTGCCAGTAGTATAGTGACCTACAATGAGCAGTTCTTC.

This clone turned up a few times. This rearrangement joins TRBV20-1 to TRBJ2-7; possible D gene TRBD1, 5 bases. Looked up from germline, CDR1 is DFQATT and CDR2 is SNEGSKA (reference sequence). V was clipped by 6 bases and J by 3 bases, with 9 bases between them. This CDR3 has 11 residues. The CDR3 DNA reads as TGCAGTGCGCGACAGCTCTACGAGCAGTACTTC. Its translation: CSARQLYEQYF.

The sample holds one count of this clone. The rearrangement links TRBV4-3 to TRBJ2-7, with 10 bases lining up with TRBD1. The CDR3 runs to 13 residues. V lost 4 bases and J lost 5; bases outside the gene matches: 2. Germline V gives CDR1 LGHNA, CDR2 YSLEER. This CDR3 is CASSPGQGDEQYF. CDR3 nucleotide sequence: TGCGCCAGCAGCCCAGGACAGGGGGACGAGCAGTACTTC.

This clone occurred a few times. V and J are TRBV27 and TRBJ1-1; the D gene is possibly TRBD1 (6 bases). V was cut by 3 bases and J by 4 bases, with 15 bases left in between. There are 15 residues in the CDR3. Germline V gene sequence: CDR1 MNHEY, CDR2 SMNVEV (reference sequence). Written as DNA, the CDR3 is TGTGCCAGCAGTTTGACTGGGGGCGTCGGCACTGAAGCTTTCTTT. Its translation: CASSLTGGVGTEAFF.

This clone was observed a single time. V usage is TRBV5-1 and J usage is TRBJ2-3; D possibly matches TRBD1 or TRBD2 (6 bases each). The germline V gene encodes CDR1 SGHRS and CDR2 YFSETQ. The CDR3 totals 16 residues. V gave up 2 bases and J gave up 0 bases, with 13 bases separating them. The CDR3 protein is CASSFVGGPSTDTQYF. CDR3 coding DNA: TGCGCCAGCAGCTTTGTAGGGGGGCCCAGCACAGATACGCAGTATTTT.

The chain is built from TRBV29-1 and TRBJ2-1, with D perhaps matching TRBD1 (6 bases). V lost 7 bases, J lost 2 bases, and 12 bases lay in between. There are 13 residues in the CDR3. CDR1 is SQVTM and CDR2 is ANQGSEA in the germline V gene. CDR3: CSDLRDTYNEQFF. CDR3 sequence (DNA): TGCAGCGACCTCCGGGACACCTACAATGAGCAGTTCTTC.

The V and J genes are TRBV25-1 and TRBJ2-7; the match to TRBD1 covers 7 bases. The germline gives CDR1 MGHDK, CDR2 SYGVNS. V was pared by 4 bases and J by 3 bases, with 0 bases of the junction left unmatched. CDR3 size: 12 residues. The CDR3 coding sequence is TGTGCCAGCAGTGGGACAGGCTACGAGCAGTACTTC. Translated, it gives CASSGTGYEQYF.

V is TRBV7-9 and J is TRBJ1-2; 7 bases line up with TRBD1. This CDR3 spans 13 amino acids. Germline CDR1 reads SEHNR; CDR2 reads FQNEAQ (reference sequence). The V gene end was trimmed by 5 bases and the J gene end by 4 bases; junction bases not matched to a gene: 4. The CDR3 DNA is TGTGCCAGCAGCCCGACAGGGATCTATGGCTACACCTTC. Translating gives CASSPTGIYGYTF.